A single sample is the source of the 27 T cell receptor beta chains below, sequenced in a study of blood T cell repertoires in COVID-19. Sequencing was performed with immunoSEQ multiplex PCR; in TCRdb, only in-frame clones are kept and a portion is missing. The sample records 65,000 to 95,000 clones, roughly 90% being singletons. Input material: peripheral blood. The receptors were gathered from a man over 45 with active COVID-19.

The chain couples TRBV4-3 to TRBJ1-6; D is possibly TRBD1 (5 bases). The CDR3 totals 15 residues. The V and J ends lost 1 base and 4 bases respectively, with 8 bases between them. CDR1 and CDR2 (germline): LGHNA, YSLEER. The CDR3: CASSQGQNYNSPLHF. The CDR3 DNA sequence: TGCGCCAGCAGCCAAGGACAGAATTATAATTCACCCCTCCACTTT.

This clone was seen once. The gene calls are TRBV4-3 and TRBJ1-1; TRBD1 agrees at 7 bases. CDR3 length: 15 residues. V was clipped by 3 bases and J by 0 bases; unmatched bases: 4. Germline V gene sequence: CDR1 LGHNA, CDR2 YSLEER. CDR3 coding DNA: TGCGCCAGCAGCCAGGACAGGAGGATGAACACTGAAGCTTTCTTT. It encodes CASSQDRRMNTEAFF.

The chain carries TRBV9 and TRBJ2-3; maybe TRBD2 (6 bases). CDR1 and CDR2 (germline): SGDLS, YYNGEE. The V gene lost 4 bases and the J gene lost 0 bases, with 12 bases spanning the gap. The CDR3 covers 15 residues. The CDR3 DNA follows: TGTGCCAGCAGCCCCGGGAGCCAAAGCACAGATACGCAGTATTTT. This translates into CASSPGSQSTDTQYF.

J is TRBJ2-1 and V is TRBV13; perhaps TRBD1 as D (7 bases). The CDR3 length is 16 residues. CDR1 is PRHDT, CDR2 FYEKMQ, per germline (reference sequence). V shed 4 bases and J shed 7 bases, with 20 bases lying between them. In DNA, the CDR3 is TGTGCCAGCAGCTCGAGGAGGGGGCTTCGGGTTAATGAGCAGTTCTTC. Translated, it gives CASSSRRGLRVNEQFF.

A note on this clone: Germline and junction disagree at one end, which may indicate a read error. This sequence joins TRBV7-7 and TRBJ2-5; a possible D gene is TRBD2 (7 bases). The CDR3 totals 16 residues. Germline-derived CDR1 and CDR2 are SSHAT and FNYEAQ (reference sequence). CDR3 sequence reads: CASSLGGGFYQETQYF. The DNA for the CDR3 is TGTGCTAGCAGCTTAGGGGGAGGGTTCTACCAAGAGACCCAGTACTTC.

V is TRBV5-5 and J is TRBJ1-2; tentative D call: TRBD1 (5 bases). This CDR3 is 13 amino acids long. The germline V gene encodes CDR1 SGHKS and CDR2 YYEKEE (reference sequence). V was trimmed by 4 bases and J by 8 bases, leaving 15 bases between them. The CDR3 sequence is CASSTGLREGYTF. As DNA, the CDR3 is TGTGCCAGCAGCACAGGACTACGGGAGGGCTACACCTTC.

The CDR3 spells CASNRGGSEQFF. The CDR3 DNA reads TGTGCCAGCAACCGAGGAGGGAGTGAGCAGTTCTTC. The chain is built from TRBV7-2 and TRBJ2-1, with D possibly being TRBD2 (6 bases). The germline V gene has CDR1 SGHTA and CDR2 FQGNSA. The germline V and J ends were trimmed by 7 bases and 9 bases, with 13 bases remaining between them. CDR3 size: 12 residues.

V gene TRBV15 combines with J gene TRBJ2-1; maybe TRBD1 (6 bases). The germline V gene has CDR1 LNHNV and CDR2 YYDKDF (reference sequence). Deletions cut 0 bases from V and 2 bases from J, with 11 bases between. This CDR3 spans 16 amino acids. The CDR3 region has the DNA TGTGCCACCAGCAGAGACAGGGGATTAACCTACAATGAGCAGTTCTTC. Protein product: CATSRDRGLTYNEQFF.

The genes are TRBV19 and TRBJ2-7, with 8 nucleotides matching TRBD1. Germline values: CDR1 LNHDA, CDR2 SQIVND (reference sequence). With V trimmed by 3 bases and J by 5 bases, 12 bases remained unmatched. This CDR3 contains 16 residues. The DNA of the CDR3 is TGTGCCAGTAGTATGATCCCCCGGACAGGGACACACGAGCAGTACTTC. Translated: CASSMIPRTGTHEQYF.

This clone has a handful of counts. The chain is built from TRBV24-1 and TRBJ1-2; TRBD1 agrees at 9 bases. From germline, CDR1 is KGHDR and CDR2 SFDVKD. V lost 3 bases, J lost 5 bases, and 3 bases stayed unmatched. There are 14 residues in the CDR3. CDR3 residues: CATSDRDRVYGYTF. For the CDR3, the DNA is TGTGCCACCAGTGATAGGGACAGGGTTTATGGCTACACCTTC.

This rearrangement joins TRBV4-2 to TRBJ2-1, with 8 bases aligning to TRBD1. After removal of 0 bases from V and 4 bases from J, the junction contained 2 bases not matched to a gene. Germline V CDR1 and CDR2: LGHNA, YNFKEQ. This CDR3 comprises 15 residues. The DNA of the CDR3 is TGTGCCAGCAGCCAAGAACAGGGGGGATACAATGAGCAGTTCTTC. Translated: CASSQEQGGYNEQFF.

The chain carries TRBV19 and TRBJ2-5; 7 bases are shared with TRBD1. CDR3 length: 14 amino acids. Germline CDR1 is LNHDA and CDR2 is SQIVND (reference sequence). Germline trimming cut 4 bases from V and 5 bases from J; bases unmatched to any gene: 7. The CDR3 DNA is TGTGCCAGTAGTAAAAGGGGGCTTTGGGAGACCCAGTACTTC. Protein sequence: CASSKRGLWETQYF. The full variable domain, its missing parts supplied by reference TRBV19 and TRBJ2-5, is DGGITQSPKYLFRKEGQNVTLSCEQNLNHDAMYWYRQDPGQGLRLIYYSQIVNDFQKGDIAEGYSVSREKKESFPLTVTSAQKNPTAFYLCASSKRGLWETQYFGPGTRLLVL.

This clone appeared a single time. The V call is TRBV5-4, the J call TRBJ2-3; D may be TRBD1 (6 bases). Germline values: CDR1 SGHNT, CDR2 YYREEE (reference sequence). The CDR3 is 15 amino acids. Trimming stripped 9 bases from V and 2 bases from J, with 19 bases between. In nucleotides, the CDR3 is TGTGCCACCGAGAGGTGGGGGCTGTCCACAGATACGCAGTATTTT. This sequence encodes CATERWGLSTDTQYF.

The chain couples TRBV6-6 to TRBJ1-1; the D is unclear. V dropped 2 bases and J dropped 3 bases, with 4 bases sitting between them. Germline V gene sequence: CDR1 MNHNY, CDR2 SVGAGI (reference sequence). This CDR3 has 12 residues. CDR3 region: CASSYRDTEAFF. CDR3 sequence (DNA): TGTGCCAGCAGTTACCGGGACACTGAAGCTTTCTTT.

This sequence joins TRBV7-2 and TRBJ2-3; 8 nucleotides align to TRBD2. The germline V gene encodes CDR1 SGHTA and CDR2 FQGNSA. The CDR3 totals 16 residues. V shed 4 bases, J shed 1 base, and the junction held 7 bases outside the gene matches. CDR3 coding DNA: TGTGCCAGCAGCTCCATCGGGACTAGTCGCACAGATACGCAGTATTTT. Translated: CASSSIGTSRTDTQYF.

The rearrangement joins TRBV12-5 to TRBJ2-2; D unresolved. Trimming removed 5 bases from V and 9 bases from J, with 10 bases in between. This CDR3 spans 12 amino acids. Germline V lookup: CDR1 LGHNT, CDR2 FRNRAP. The CDR3 protein is CASGPGYRELFF. DNA of the CDR3: TGTGCTAGTGGTCCCGGGTACCGGGAGCTGTTTTTT. Full variable domain (outside the CDR3, taken from reference TRBV12-5 and TRBJ2-2): DARVTQTPRHKVTEMGQEVTMRCQPILGHNTVFWYRQTMMQGLELLAYFRNRAPLDDSGMPKDRFSAEMPDATLATLKIQPSEPRDSAVYFCASGPGYRELFFGEGSRLTVL.

The J gene is TRBJ2-3, the V gene TRBV5-1, with TRBD2 matching 9 bases. Unmatched junction bases numbered 6, after V lost 0 bases and J lost 1 base. Germline CDR1 reads SGHRS; CDR2 reads YFSETQ. The CDR3 contains 17 residues. Here the CDR3 reads CASSLAGIAGGTDTQYF. The CDR3 DNA follows: TGCGCCAGCAGCTTGGCCGGAATAGCGGGGGGCACAGATACGCAGTATTTT.

The V and J genes are TRBV7-9 and TRBJ1-2; unclear D gene. V gave up 5 bases and J gave up 2 bases, with 15 bases separating them. The CDR3 consists of 15 residues. Germline V gene sequence: CDR1 SEHNR, CDR2 FQNEAQ (reference sequence). The CDR3 is CASSHTSGLNYGYTF. For the CDR3, the DNA is TGTGCCAGCAGCCACACTTCGGGTTTAAACTATGGCTACACCTTC.

The rearrangement links TRBV9 to TRBJ1-2; possibly TRBD1 for D (5 bases). Germline CDR1 is SGDLS and CDR2 is YYNGEE. This CDR3 has 15 amino acids. The germline V and J ends were trimmed by 3 bases and 1 base, with 13 bases remaining between them. The CDR3 sequence: CASSAAGTGNYGYTF. The CDR3 nucleotides read TGTGCCAGCAGCGCCGCCGGGACTGGTAACTATGGCTACACCTTC.

The V gene is TRBV11-3, the J gene TRBJ2-2; TRBD1 matches 9 bases. V was clipped by 6 bases and J by 8 bases; unmatched bases: 13. The CDR3 is 16 amino acids. Germline CDR1 reads SGHNT; CDR2 reads YENEEA. The chain's CDR3 is CASRSEPGQGGGELFF. The CDR3 DNA follows: TGTGCCAGCAGATCCGAACCGGGACAGGGCGGAGGGGAGCTGTTTTTT.

This chain joins TRBV19 and TRBJ2-1; 10 bases map to TRBD2. The V and J ends lost 5 bases and 2 bases, in that order; junction bases with no gene match: 3. Germline CDR1 and CDR2: LNHDA and SQIVND (reference sequence). This CDR3 has 15 amino acids. CDR3 in DNA: TGTGCCAGTAGTTTAGCGGGGGGCCCCTACAATGAGCAGTTCTTC. Translating it yields CASSLAGGPYNEQFF.

The chain joins TRBV25-1 to TRBJ2-1; a weak D match, TRBD1 (6 bases). There are 14 residues in the CDR3. V lost 5 bases and J 4 bases, leaving 12 bases between the germline ends. The germline gives CDR1 MGHDK, CDR2 SYGVNS. The CDR3 DNA sequence: TGTGCCAGCAGTCCTGGGGACAATTACAATGAGCAGTTCTTC. This translates into CASSPGDNYNEQFF.

This rearrangement joins TRBV5-6 to TRBJ2-7; D is possibly TRBD2 (5 bases). Per germline, CDR1 SGHDT and CDR2 YYEEEE. Trimming stripped 5 bases from V and 7 bases from J, with 19 bases between. The CDR3 sequence is 14 residues long. DNA for the CDR3: TGTGCCAGCAGTGTAGTAAGGGTCTCGGGGGAGCAGTACTTC. It translates to CASSVVRVSGEQYF. Full variable domain (missing parts from reference TRBV5-6 and TRBJ2-7): DAGVTQSPTHLIKTRGQQVTLRCSPKSGHDTVSWYQQALGQGPQFIFQYYEEEERQRGNFPDRFSGHQFPNYSSELNVNALLLGDSALYLCASSVVRVSGEQYFGPGTRLTVT.

This sequence joins TRBV7-8 and TRBJ2-5, with D perhaps matching TRBD1 (5 bases). This CDR3 region has 13 residues. Trimming shortened V by 3 bases and J by 1 base, and 6 bases separated the two germline ends. CDR1 and CDR2 (germline): SGHVS, FQNEAQ. CDR3 DNA: TGTGCCAGCAGCTTGACAGTCCAAGAGACCCAGTACTTC. As protein: CASSLTVQETQYF.

J is TRBJ2-1 and V is TRBV11-1; 11 bases are a match to TRBD2. This CDR3 is built from 16 residues. Trimming removed 5 bases from V and 3 bases from J; junction bases left unmatched: 6. Germline V gives CDR1 SGHAT, CDR2 FQDESV (reference sequence). The CDR3 here is CASSPRLAGIYNEQFF. The DNA of the CDR3 is TGTGCCAGCAGCCCGCGACTAGCGGGAATCTACAATGAGCAGTTCTTC.

This chain uses TRBV27 with TRBJ2-7, with TRBD1 as a possible D gene (6 bases). The ends were cut back, 6 bases at V and 2 bases at J, with 23 bases in the middle. The CDR3 extends over 17 amino acids. Germline V gene data show CDR1 as MNHEY and CDR2 as SMNVEV (reference sequence). CDR3 protein: CASRGVAGERGPYEQYF. In nucleotides, the CDR3 is TGTGCCAGCAGGGGCGTAGCAGGGGAGAGGGGTCCCTACGAGCAGTACTTC.

V gene TRBV7-9 combines with J gene TRBJ2-1, with 11 bases fitting TRBD2. The CDR3 extends over 17 amino acids. J lost 8 bases, V lost 5 bases, and 14 bases had no gene match. Germline CDR1 reads SEHNR; CDR2 reads FQNEAQ (reference sequence). The CDR3, as DNA: TGTGCCAGCAGCCATGACACGACTAGCGGGATTAGGGATGAGCAGTTCTTC. Its translation: CASSHDTTSGIRDEQFF.